The TCR beta chain under discussion was sequenced for a study of T cell clones after liver transplantation. As for the study in general: A pre-transplant mixed lymphocyte reaction with TCRbeta sequencing defined graft-donor-reactive clones followed in post-transplant blood. HCV positivity affected three of eight recipients; the rest lacked autoimmune or viral indications. General study points: Donor-reactive sequences fell more than third party-reactive ones, suggesting partial deletion.

Some clones are missing from TCRdb's copy, which holds only in-frame ones; the method was immunoSEQ multiplex PCR. The sample lists approximately 68,000 clones; roughly 80% were seen once. In regard to this clone: The antigen remains undetermined.

Thawed unstimulated PBMCs were FACS-sorted by CD3, CD4 and CD8 into two populations. This TCR was recovered from a human donor who received a liver transplant. The starting material was CD4+ T cells from blood, obtained before liver transplant.

For the CDR3, the DNA is TGTGCCAGCTCACCTGGGGTTCACTCTGGAAACACCATATATTTT. This sequence encodes CASSPGVHSGNTIYF. The chain joins TRBV18 to TRBJ1-3; the D is unclear. Trimming pared 3 bases from V and 0 bases from J, leaving 9 bases between. The CDR3 extends over 15 amino acids. CDR1 KGHSH and CDR2 LQKENI come from the germline V gene.